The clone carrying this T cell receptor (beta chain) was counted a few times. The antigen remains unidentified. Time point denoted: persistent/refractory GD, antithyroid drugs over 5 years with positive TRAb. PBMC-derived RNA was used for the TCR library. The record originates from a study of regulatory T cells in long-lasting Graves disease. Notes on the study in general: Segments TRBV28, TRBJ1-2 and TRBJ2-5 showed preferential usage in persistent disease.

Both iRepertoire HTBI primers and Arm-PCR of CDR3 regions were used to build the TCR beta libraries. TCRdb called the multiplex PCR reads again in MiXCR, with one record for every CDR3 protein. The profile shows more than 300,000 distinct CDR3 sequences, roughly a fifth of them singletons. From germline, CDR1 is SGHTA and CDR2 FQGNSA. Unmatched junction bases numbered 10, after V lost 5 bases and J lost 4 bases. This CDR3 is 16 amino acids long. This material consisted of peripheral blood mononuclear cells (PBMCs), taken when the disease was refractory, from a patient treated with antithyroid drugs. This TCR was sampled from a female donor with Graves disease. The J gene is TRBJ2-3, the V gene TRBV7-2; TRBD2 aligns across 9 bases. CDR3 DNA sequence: TGTGCCAGCAGCCCCCCCCGCGGGGGGGCCGCAGATACGCAGTATTTT. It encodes CASSPPRGGAADTQYF.